These 23 T cell receptor beta chains were all obtained from the same sample, sequenced in a study of cytomegalovirus exposure and HLA in healthy donors. 60 Vbeta and 13 Jbeta primers were used in PCR. Measured with immunoSEQ multiplex PCR; TCRdb has only the in-frame clones, and not every one. The top ten clones hold 1.5% to 2% of a sample with approximately 160,000 clones, 77% of them seen once. What was sequenced was PBMCs. The source is a woman in her thirties in good health and CMV-seronegative.

This chain joins TRBV6-5 and TRBJ1-2; 7 bases are a match to TRBD1. The V gene's germline CDR1 is MNHEY and CDR2 SVGAGI. After removal of 5 bases from V and 6 bases from J, the junction contained 6 bases not matched to a gene. The length of the CDR3 is 13 residues. CDR3 region: CASSLRDRDGYTF. Here the CDR3 DNA reads TGTGCCAGCAGTCTCCGGGACAGAGATGGCTACACCTTC.

The chain recombines TRBV2 with TRBJ2-1; D may be TRBD1 (5 bases). CDR3 size: 15 residues. V was shortened by 3 bases and J by 7 bases, with 16 bases between the two germline ends. Germline CDR1 and CDR2: SNHLY and FYNNEI. The DNA of the CDR3 is TGTGCCAGCAGTGAGCAGGGTGCTCCTCGGAATGAGCAGTTCTTC. Translation gives CASSEQGAPRNEQFF.

The chain employs TRBV5-1 and TRBJ2-7, with D hard to call. The CDR3 is 13 amino acids. Germline CDR1 SGHRS, CDR2 YFSETQ. The V gene lost 1 base and the J gene lost 4 bases, with 9 bases spanning the gap. The CDR3 region is CASSLPPFYEQYF. CDR3 sequence (DNA): TGCGCCAGCAGCTTGCCCCCCTTTTACGAGCAGTACTTC.

The V and J genes are TRBV21-1 and TRBJ1-4; the listed D gene, TRBD1, was not tested against the DNA. TRBV21-1 has pseudogene status. The CDR3 covers 16 residues. The CDR3 sequence: CASSPRRGTVNEKLFF. CDR3 sequence (DNA): TGTGCCAGCAGCCCCCGAAGGGGAACAGTCAATGAAAAACTGTTTTTT.

V is TRBV5-4 and J is TRBJ2-7; 9 nucleotides agree with TRBD1. CDR1 is SGHNT, CDR2 YYREEE, per germline (reference sequence). Trimming at V came to 3 bases and at J to 3 bases, leaving 4 bases not matched to a gene. This CDR3 has 14 amino acids. The CDR3 sequence is CASSYDRGDYEQYF. The DNA of the CDR3 is TGTGCCAGCAGCTACGACAGGGGGGACTACGAGCAGTACTTC.

The J gene is TRBJ2-3, the V gene TRBV18, with 8 bases identical to TRBD1. CDR1 and CDR2 (germline): KGHSH, LQKENI. The CDR3 extends over 15 amino acids. V shed 4 bases and J 0 bases; nucleotides not matched to a gene: 3. Here the CDR3 DNA reads TGTGCCAGCTCACTTGGACAGGGAAGCACAGATACGCAGTATTTT. This sequence encodes CASSLGQGSTDTQYF.

The rearrangement joins TRBV7-9 to TRBJ2-7; D is perhaps TRBD1 (5 bases). The V gene's germline CDR1 is SEHNR and CDR2 FQNEAQ (reference sequence). This CDR3 has 17 amino acids. V was pared by 1 base and J by 0 bases, with 16 bases between. This CDR3 is CASSLVVARRGSYEQYF. In DNA form, the CDR3 reads TGTGCCAGCAGCTTAGTCGTCGCCAGAAGGGGCTCCTACGAGCAGTACTTC. Using reference TRBV7-9 and TRBJ2-7 for the parts outside the CDR3, the full variable domain is DTGVSQNPRHKITKRGQNVTFRCDPISEHNRLYWYRQTLGQGPEFLTYFQNEAQLEKSRLLSDRFSAERPKGSFSTLEIQRTEQGDSAMYLCASSLVVARRGSYEQYFGPGTRLTVT.

This clone was recorded a few times. This rearrangement joins TRBV5-1 to TRBJ1-1; possibly TRBD1 for D (5 bases). CDR3 length equals 13 residues. The V end lost 5 bases, the J end lost 11 bases, and 19 bases lay between the germline ends. Germline assignment: CDR1 SGHRS and CDR2 YFSETQ. The CDR3 DNA follows: TGCGCCAGCAGTCTAGACAGACCACATATCGCTTTCTTT. Translated, it gives CASSLDRPHIAFF.

The rearrangement uses TRBV7-9 and TRBJ2-5; no clear D. This CDR3 contains 13 residues. Trimming cost V 7 bases and J 1 base, with 10 bases left between them. CDR1 and CDR2 from the germline V gene are SEHNR and FQNEAQ (reference sequence). CDR3 DNA: TGTGCCAGCACCCCTCCGGGCCAAGAGACCCAGTACTTC. Amino acid sequence: CASTPPGQETQYF.

The rearrangement uses TRBV7-8 and TRBJ2-7; D unclear. Per the germline V gene, CDR1 is SGHVS and CDR2 is FQNEAQ. CDR3 size: 13 residues. V lost 2 bases, J lost 4 bases, and 9 bases lay in between. CDR3 sequence: CASSLSSVYEQYF. CDR3 DNA sequence: TGTGCCAGCAGCTTATCTTCGGTATACGAGCAGTACTTC.

The rearrangement links TRBV7-9 to TRBJ1-1, with 9 bases lining up with TRBD1. The V and J ends lost 5 bases and 3 bases, in that order; junction bases with no gene match: 16. The germline gives CDR1 SEHNR, CDR2 FQNEAQ (reference sequence). The CDR3 totals 18 residues. The CDR3 DNA is TGTGCCAGCAGCCCCAGACAGGGGGATAGGTTGAGGGACACTGAAGCTTTCTTT. Amino acids: CASSPRQGDRLRDTEAFF.

The CDR3 DNA reads TGTGCCAGCAGCCCCCGACCCAGGGGGGACACTGAAGCTTTCTTT. It yields the protein CASSPRPRGDTEAFF. The genes are TRBV7-3 and TRBJ1-1; TRBD1 agrees at 7 bases. V lost 5 bases and J lost 3; bases outside the gene matches: 9. Germline V CDR1 and CDR2: SGHTA, FQGTGA. The CDR3 is made up of 15 amino acids.

V and J are TRBV5-1 and TRBJ2-5; weak D call: TRBD1 (6 bases). The V end was cut by 5 bases, the J end by 2 bases, with 13 bases between. In germline, CDR1 is SGHRS, CDR2 YFSETQ. There are 14 residues in the CDR3. The CDR3 DNA reads TGCGCCAGCAGTATGGACAGTAGACAAGAGACCCAGTACTTC. Translated: CASSMDSRQETQYF.

The chain combines TRBV4-2 with TRBJ2-5, with D possibly matching TRBD2 (5 bases). Germline V gene data show CDR1 as LGHNA and CDR2 as YNFKEQ. The CDR3 extends over 13 amino acids. Trimming shortened V by 4 bases and J by 5 bases, and 11 bases separated the two germline ends. CDR3 DNA sequence: TGTGCCAGCAGCCCCCAGCGGTTGGAGACCCAGTACTTC. Encoded protein: CASSPQRLETQYF.

The rearrangement joins TRBV27 to TRBJ1-4; the D gene is possibly TRBD1 (6 bases). The length of the CDR3 is 14 residues. Germline V gives CDR1 MNHEY, CDR2 SMNVEV (reference sequence). The V and J ends lost 6 bases and 4 bases respectively, with 12 bases between them. CDR3 DNA sequence: TGTGCCAGCAGCTCAGGGGCGCTTAATGAAAAACTGTTTTTT. Translation: CASSSGALNEKLFF.

This chain links TRBV2 with TRBJ1-4; 12 positions match TRBD1. V shed 0 bases, J shed 6 bases, and the junction held 11 bases outside the gene matches. The CDR3 is 19 amino acids. Germline values: CDR1 SNHLY, CDR2 FYNNEI. DNA for the CDR3: TGTGCCAGCAGTGAAGCGCCGGTCATTGGGACAGGGGGCTATGAAAAACTGTTTTTT. As protein: CASSEAPVIGTGGYEKLFF.

The CDR3 sequence is CASSLAGGISSYEQYF. In nucleotides, the CDR3 is TGTGCCAGCAGCCTGGCTGGCGGCATAAGCTCCTACGAGCAGTACTTC. This chain links TRBV5-4 with TRBJ2-7; D call uncertain. V was clipped by 4 bases and J by 0 bases, with 17 bases between them. This CDR3 is 16 amino acids long. Germline lookup yields CDR1 SGHNT and CDR2 YYREEE (reference sequence).

The genes are TRBV28 and TRBJ1-2; D is perhaps TRBD1 (5 bases). With 6 bases removed from V and 4 bases from J, the gap between germline ends came to 18 bases. The CDR3 loop spans 15 amino acids. The germline CDR1 and CDR2 sequences are MDHEN and SYDVKM. The CDR3 loop reads CASSLGPGTLYGYTF. The CDR3 bases are TGTGCCAGCAGCCTAGGGCCCGGGACTCTCTATGGCTACACCTTC.

The V call is TRBV7-8, the J call TRBJ2-3; 8 nucleotides agree with TRBD2. This CDR3 comprises 16 residues. Unmatched junction bases numbered 8, after V lost 1 base and J lost 5 bases. The germline CDR1 and CDR2 sequences are SGHVS and FQNEAQ. The CDR3 region has the DNA TGTGCCAGCAGCTTAGTGGGCGGGAGGAGGGAAGATACGCAGTATTTT. Its translation is CASSLVGGRREDTQYF.

The chain joins TRBV7-3 to TRBJ2-5; TRBD2 aligns across 10 bases. Germline V gives CDR1 SGHTA, CDR2 FQGTGA. V shed 5 bases and J 2 bases; nucleotides not matched to a gene: 11. The CDR3 has 17 amino acids. CDR3 coding DNA: TGTGCCAGCAGCCCAGGGGCTAGCGGGAGAGTACAAGAGACCCAGTACTTC. Protein: CASSPGASGRVQETQYF.

This chain joins TRBV7-6 and TRBJ1-1; 8 nucleotides align to TRBD1. J gave up 5 bases and V 3 bases, and 5 bases lay outside the gene matches. Per the germline V gene, CDR1 is SGHVS and CDR2 is FNYEAQ. This CDR3 contains 14 residues. In nucleotides, the CDR3 is TGTGCCAGCAGCTTTATCCAGGGGGCAACTGAAGCTTTCTTT. It encodes CASSFIQGATEAFF.

The rearrangement joins TRBV7-9 to TRBJ2-5, with 13 nucleotides matching TRBD2. CDR3 length: 17 residues. The germline V gene encodes CDR1 SEHNR and CDR2 FQNEAQ (reference sequence). With 5 bases clipped from V and 5 bases from J, the junction kept 11 bases outside the gene matches. The CDR3 reads CASSGGLAGVWPETQYF. The CDR3 nucleotides are TGTGCCAGCAGCGGTGGACTAGCGGGAGTATGGCCGGAGACCCAGTACTTC.

The V call is TRBV28, the J call TRBJ2-7, with TRBD1 matching 8 bases. The CDR3 runs to 14 residues. J gave up 2 bases and V 3 bases, and 3 bases lay outside the gene matches. The germline gives CDR1 MDHEN, CDR2 SYDVKM. The CDR3: CASSFTRGPYEQYF. For the CDR3, the DNA is TGTGCCAGCAGTTTCACCAGGGGGCCCTACGAGCAGTACTTC.